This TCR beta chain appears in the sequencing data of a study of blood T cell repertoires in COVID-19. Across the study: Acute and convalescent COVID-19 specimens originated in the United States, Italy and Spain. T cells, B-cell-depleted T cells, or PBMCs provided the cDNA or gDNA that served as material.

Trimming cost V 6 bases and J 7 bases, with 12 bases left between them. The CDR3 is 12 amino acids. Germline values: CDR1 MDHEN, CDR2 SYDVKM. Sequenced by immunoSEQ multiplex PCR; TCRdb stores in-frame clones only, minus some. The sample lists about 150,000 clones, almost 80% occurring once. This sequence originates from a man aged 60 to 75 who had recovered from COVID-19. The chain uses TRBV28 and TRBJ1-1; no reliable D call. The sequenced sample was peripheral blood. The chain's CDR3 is CASRKGGLEAFF. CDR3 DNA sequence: TGTGCCAGCAGAAAGGGCGGGCTTGAAGCTTTCTTT. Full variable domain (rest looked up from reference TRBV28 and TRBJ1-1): DVKVTQSSRYLVKRTGEKVFLECVQDMDHENMFWYRQDPGLGLRLIYFSYDVKMKEKGDIPEGYSVSREKKERFSLILESASTNQTSMYLCASRKGGLEAFFGQGTRLTVV.